Below are 11 T cell receptor beta chains sequenced from a single sample in a study of regulatory T cells in long-lasting Graves disease. Sample time point: persistent/refractory GD, antithyroid drugs over 5 years with positive TRAb. Making the TCR library involved RNA that had been extracted from PBMCs. Both iRepertoire HTBI primers and Arm-PCR of CDR3 regions were used to build the TCR beta libraries. TCRdb used MiXCR to reprocess the multiplex PCR reads, holding one entry per CDR3 protein. This table holds about 430,000 distinct CDR3 sequences, around 20% found once. The starting material was peripheral blood mononuclear cells (PBMCs), obtained when the disease was refractory, from a patient treated with antithyroid drugs. The receptors were gathered from a female donor with Graves disease.

This clonotype was counted many times. This chain links TRBV28 with TRBJ2-2; no clear D. CDR3 length equals 14 residues. The germline CDR1 and CDR2 sequences are MDHEN and SYDVKM. The V gene lost 6 bases and the J gene lost 3 bases, with 11 bases spanning the gap. The CDR3 sequence is CASRVGRDTGELFF. The CDR3 coding sequence is TGTGCCAGCAGGGTTGGACGGGACACCGGGGAGCTGTTTTTT.

This clonotype has at least ten counts. The rearrangement uses TRBV7-2 and TRBJ2-5; D is uncertain. Germline V gene lookup returns CDR1 SGHTA and CDR2 FQGNSA. The CDR3 loop spans 14 amino acids. V was trimmed by 4 bases and J by 4 bases, leaving 13 bases between them. This CDR3 is CASSYRAERETQYF. CDR3 coding DNA: TGTGCCAGCAGCTACCGGGCGGAACGAGAGACCCAGTACTTC.

The chain combines TRBV5-1 with TRBJ2-6; 8 bases match TRBD2. The CDR3 consists of 18 residues. The germline CDR1 and CDR2 sequences are SGHRS and YFSETQ. The V gene end was trimmed by 1 base and the J gene end by 0 bases; junction bases not matched to a gene: 6. The CDR3 DNA sequence: TGCGCCAGCAGCTTGTTGGCGGGAGGCTCCTCTGGGGCCAACGTCCTGACTTTC. It is translated as CASSLLAGGSSGANVLTF.

This clonotype was picked up many times. V is TRBV4-1 and J is TRBJ2-5; the D gene is possibly TRBD2 (5 bases). The CDR3 contains 13 residues. CDR1 is MGHRA and CDR2 is YSYEKL in the germline V gene. With 4 bases removed from V and 5 bases from J, the gap between germline ends came to 11 bases. The CDR3 sequence is CASSPYTGETQYF. Here the CDR3 DNA reads TGCGCCAGCAGCCCATACACGGGGGAGACCCAGTACTTC.

In the case of this clonotype: A single base separates this from a much larger clone, so it may be a read error. This sequence joins TRBV11-2 and TRBJ1-6; D is uncertain. Germline V gene data show CDR1 as SGHAT and CDR2 as FQNNGV. The CDR3 extends over 15 amino acids. V lost 1 base and J lost 8, with 12 bases in between. Written as DNA, the CDR3 is TGTGCCAGCAGCTTAGTCCTAACCTACGATTCACCCCTCCACTTT. It codes for CASSLVLTYDSPLHF.

In its sample, this clonotype was seen many times. This chain links TRBV27 with TRBJ2-7, with D uncertain. The CDR3 is 14 residues long. Between the trimmed V and J ends, which lost 3 bases and 2 bases, there was a span of 11 bases. Germline lookup yields CDR1 MNHEY and CDR2 SMNVEV (reference sequence). The DNA of the CDR3 is TGTGCCAGCAGTTTGGGTCTACCAACCTACGAGCAGTACTTC. Protein sequence: CASSLGLPTYEQYF.

V gene TRBV27 combines with J gene TRBJ2-1, with 9 bases lining up with TRBD1. CDR1 and CDR2 (germline): MNHEY, SMNVEV (reference sequence). Trimming removed 6 bases from V and 1 base from J; junction bases left unmatched: 19. The CDR3 spans 20 residues. The CDR3 is CASSYAGTGSPIPSYNEQFF. In DNA, the CDR3 is TGTGCCAGCAGCTACGCCGGGACAGGGTCCCCAATCCCTTCCTACAATGAGCAGTTCTTC.

This clonotype occurred many times. J is TRBJ2-7 and V is TRBV7-2; a possible D gene is TRBD2 (5 bases). The CDR3 extends over 15 amino acids. Trimming cost V 0 bases and J 0 bases, with 9 bases left between them. Germline CDR1 and CDR2: SGHTA and FQGNSA. Here the CDR3 DNA reads TGTGCCAGCAGCTTAGCGGAGCGGAACTCCTACGAGCAGTACTTC. This encodes CASSLAERNSYEQYF.

V gene TRBV19 combines with J gene TRBJ1-5; 7 nucleotides match TRBD1. Trimming removed 8 bases from V and 0 bases from J; junction bases left unmatched: 13. Germline V lookup: CDR1 LNHDA, CDR2 SQIVND (reference sequence). The CDR3 is made up of 17 amino acids. CDR3 DNA sequence: TGTGCCAGTGCCCCCGGGACAGAGAGTTATAGCAATCAGCCCCAGCATTTT. Its translation is CASAPGTESYSNQPQHF.

This clonotype was observed a few times. The chain uses TRBV25-1 and TRBJ1-2, with 7 bases matching TRBD1. The germline CDR1 and CDR2 sequences are MGHDK and SYGVNS. Trimming cost V 5 bases and J 6 bases; bases outside gene matches: 6. This CDR3 contains 13 residues. The CDR3 DNA sequence: TGTGCCAGCAGTTCGACAGGGAAGGATGGCTACACCTTC. Translating gives CASSSTGKDGYTF.

The gene calls are TRBV6-5 and TRBJ2-7, with 10 bases lining up with TRBD2. J lost 0 bases, V lost 0 bases, and 5 bases had no gene match. The germline gives CDR1 MNHEY, CDR2 SVGAGI. CDR3 length equals 17 residues. For the CDR3, the DNA is TGTGCCAGCAGTTACTCGGGAAGCGGGGGGGCCTCCTACGAGCAGTACTTC. Its protein is CASSYSGSGGASYEQYF.